Each of the 21 T cell receptor beta chains below was sequenced from the same sample in a study of blood T cell repertoires in COVID-19. Data came from immunoSEQ multiplex PCR; TCRdb stores just in-frame clones and leaves some out. The table includes about 260,000 clones, over 80% detected once. The sequencing input was PBMCs or T cells enriched from blood (not recorded which). Every receptor here comes from a man in his fifties or sixties who had been exposed to COVID-19.

V gene TRBV27 combines with J gene TRBJ1-2, with 7 nucleotides matching TRBD1. Germline CDR1 and CDR2: MNHEY and SMNVEV (reference sequence). This CDR3 has 15 residues. J gave up 4 bases and V 4 bases, and 9 bases lay outside the gene matches. The CDR3 DNA follows: TGTGCCAGCAGTTCAGCCACGGACAGGCCCTATGGCTACACCTTC. It yields the protein CASSSATDRPYGYTF.

The V call is TRBV30, the J call TRBJ1-5; TRBD1 matches 7 bases. CDR1 is GTSNPN and CDR2 is SVGIG in the germline V gene (reference sequence). The ends lost 7 bases at V and 9 bases at J; junction bases unmatched: 15. The CDR3 is 14 amino acids. Written as DNA, the CDR3 is TGTGCCTACAACCTCGGACAGGCTTCTGGGCCCCAGCATTTT. It translates to CAYNLGQASGPQHF.

The chain couples TRBV4-1 to TRBJ1-3; no clear D. Germline lookup yields CDR1 MGHRA and CDR2 YSYEKL. V was pared by 4 bases and J by 0 bases, with 16 bases between. The CDR3 loop spans 17 amino acids. DNA for the CDR3: TGCGCCAGCAGCCGAGGAGGACTTGGGGACTCTGGAAACACCATATATTTT. Amino acid sequence: CASSRGGLGDSGNTIYF.

The chain carries TRBV7-9 and TRBJ2-1; 9 positions agree with TRBD2. V was pared by 1 base and J by 15 bases, with 16 bases of the junction left unmatched. CDR1 is SEHNR, CDR2 FQNEAQ, per germline (reference sequence). This CDR3 region has 16 residues. DNA for the CDR3: TGTGCCAGCAGCTTAGTAGCGGAGCTAGCGGGACTATGGTGGTTCTTC. This codes for CASSLVAELAGLWWFF.

The rearrangement joins TRBV3-1 (or the pseudogene TRBV3-2) to TRBJ2-1, with D unclear. V gave up 4 bases and J gave up 10 bases, with 17 bases separating them. The length of the CDR3 is 14 residues. The germline V gene encodes CDR1 LGHDT and CDR2 YNNKEL (reference sequence). As DNA, the CDR3 is TGTGCCAGCAGCCCGTGGAGCCCTCCCGCGGAGCAGTTCTTC. It specifies CASSPWSPPAEQFF.

This rearrangement joins TRBV2 to TRBJ1-1; D is uncertain. The germline V gene encodes CDR1 SNHLY and CDR2 FYNNEI. With 4 bases removed from V and 4 bases from J, the gap between germline ends came to 7 bases. The CDR3 length is 12 residues. CDR3 sequence reads: CASSGRGTEAFF. The DNA for the CDR3 is TGTGCCAGCAGTGGTCGGGGCACTGAAGCTTTCTTT. Full variable domain (outside the CDR3, taken from reference TRBV2 and TRBJ1-1): EPEVTQTPSHQVTQMGQEVILRCVPISNHLYFYWYRQILGQKVEFLVSFYNNEISEKSEIFDDQFSVERPDGSNFTLKIRSTKLEDSAMYFCASSGRGTEAFFGQGTRLTVV.

V is TRBV5-4 and J is TRBJ2-1; TRBD1 aligns across 8 bases. Germline CDR1 and CDR2: SGHNT and YYREEE (reference sequence). The V gene end was trimmed by 2 bases and the J gene end by 3 bases; junction bases not matched to a gene: 7. The length of the CDR3 is 16 residues. For the CDR3, the DNA is TGTGCCAGCAGCTTCTGGACAGGGTCGGTCTACAATGAGCAGTTCTTC. Translated, it gives CASSFWTGSVYNEQFF.

The V call is TRBV28, the J call TRBJ2-4; D remains unclear. Trimming took 5 bases from V and 0 from J, leaving 5 bases between them. Germline CDR1 is MDHEN and CDR2 is SYDVKM. The CDR3 length is 13 residues. This CDR3 is CASSIIAKNIQYF. Here the CDR3 DNA reads TGTGCCAGCAGTATAATAGCCAAAAACATTCAGTACTTC.

The CDR3 DNA sequence: TGTGCCAGCAGTTCACGACAGGGGGTGGTCAATCAGCCCCAGCATTTT. This encodes CASSSRQGVVNQPQHF. The rearrangement uses TRBV28 and TRBJ1-5, with 9 bases matching TRBD1. Germline CDR1 is MDHEN and CDR2 is SYDVKM. The CDR3 length is 16 residues. V shed 4 bases, J shed 3 bases, and the junction held 7 bases outside the gene matches.

Here the CDR3 DNA reads TGCGCCAGCGGGGCAGGGGGCGACGGGGAGCTGTTTTTT. This sequence encodes CASGAGGDGELFF. V is TRBV5-1 and J is TRBJ2-2; 8 nucleotides line up with TRBD1. This CDR3 has 13 residues. With V trimmed by 7 bases and J by 7 bases, 6 bases remained unmatched. Germline V gene sequence: CDR1 SGHRS, CDR2 YFSETQ.

This chain connects TRBV30 to TRBJ1-5, with a tentative D call TRBD1 (5 bases). V dropped 6 bases and J dropped 3 bases, with 9 bases sitting between them. Germline-derived CDR1 and CDR2 are GTSNPN and SVGIG (reference sequence). There are 12 residues in the CDR3. The CDR3 here is CACGRVNQPQHF. DNA for the CDR3: TGTGCCTGTGGCAGGGTCAATCAGCCCCAGCATTTT.

The rearrangement links TRBV11-3 to TRBJ2-3; D is undetermined. There are 12 residues in the CDR3. The germline V and J ends were trimmed by 2 bases and 6 bases, with 6 bases remaining between them. Germline lookup yields CDR1 SGHNT and CDR2 YENEEA. The CDR3 DNA follows: TGTGCCAGCAGCTTATCCCGGGATACGCAGTATTTT. It codes for CASSLSRDTQYF.

V is TRBV9 and J is TRBJ2-3; 9 bases are shared with TRBD1. The V gene's germline CDR1 is SGDLS and CDR2 YYNGEE. J lost 4 bases, V lost 3 bases, and 12 bases had no gene match. CDR3 length: 17 residues. The CDR3 DNA reads as TGTGCCAGCAGCGCCTTGCTCGACAGGGGGGCTTCAGATACGCAGTATTTT. This encodes CASSALLDRGASDTQYF.

V and J are TRBV5-1 and TRBJ2-1; 7 bases align to TRBD2. V was clipped by 2 bases and J by 4 bases; unmatched bases: 6. The CDR3 has 15 amino acids. CDR1 is SGHRS and CDR2 is YFSETQ in the germline V gene. The CDR3 sequence: CASSFREGAYNEQFF. The CDR3 DNA is TGCGCCAGCAGCTTCAGGGAGGGTGCGTACAATGAGCAGTTCTTC.

This rearrangement joins TRBV2 to TRBJ2-5, with D perhaps matching TRBD2 (5 bases). This CDR3 spans 14 amino acids. The germline V gene has CDR1 SNHLY and CDR2 FYNNEI. The germline V and J ends were trimmed by 7 bases and 5 bases, with 17 bases remaining between them. CDR3 in amino acids: CASMPEQRGETQYF. CDR3 nucleotide sequence: TGTGCCAGCATGCCGGAGCAGCGAGGGGAGACCCAGTACTTC. Together with reference TRBV2 and TRBJ2-5, the CDR3 gives the full variable domain: EPEVTQTPSHQVTQMGQEVILRCVPISNHLYFYWYRQILGQKVEFLVSFYNNEISEKSEIFDDQFSVERPDGSNFTLKIRSTKLEDSAMYFCASMPEQRGETQYFGPGTRLLVL.

The chain recombines TRBV4-1 with TRBJ2-6; TRBD1 might be the D (7 bases). The CDR3 totals 19 residues. V was pared by 2 bases and J by 3 bases, with 20 bases between. Germline assignment: CDR1 MGHRA and CDR2 YSYEKL. The CDR3 DNA is TGCGCCAGCAGCCAACCTTACAGGGGAGGAAAGGGTGGGGCCAACGTCCTGACTTTC. This translates into CASSQPYRGGKGGANVLTF.

The chain employs TRBV3-1 (or the pseudogene TRBV3-2) and TRBJ2-5, with 8 positions matching TRBD2. Germline V gene data show CDR1 as LGHDT and CDR2 as YNNKEL (reference sequence). Trimming cost V 0 bases and J 14 bases; bases outside gene matches: 8. The CDR3 covers 13 residues. The DNA of the CDR3 is TGTGCCAGCAGCCAAGATCAATCGGGACTAGGCTACTTC. It codes for CASSQDQSGLGYF.

The rearrangement links TRBV30 to TRBJ2-2, with no clear D. Germline V gene data show CDR1 as GTSNPN and CDR2 as SVGIG (reference sequence). Trimming took off 3 bases at V and 5 bases at J, with 7 bases between the two ends. The CDR3 runs to 12 residues. The CDR3 DNA sequence: TGTGCCTGGAGGCGACAAACCGGGGAGCTGTTTTTT. Translation: CAWRRQTGELFF.

This chain joins TRBV23-1 and TRBJ1-2; D possibly corresponds to TRBD1 (5 bases). TRBV23-1 is an ORF; its function is uncertain. This CDR3 region has 14 residues. Trimming left V 10 bases short and J 3 bases short, with 18 bases between. In nucleotides, the CDR3 is TGCGCCACGATAGTAGGCAGGGACTACTATGGCTACACCTTC. Its translation: CATIVGRDYYGYTF.

J is TRBJ1-2 and V is TRBV3-1 (or the pseudogene TRBV3-2), with 8 bases matching TRBD1. The ends lost 0 bases at V and 5 bases at J; junction bases unmatched: 2. Germline CDR1 LGHDT, CDR2 YNNKEL (reference sequence). The CDR3 contains 14 residues. The CDR3 sequence: CASSQDRGPYGYTF. The CDR3 region has the DNA TGTGCCAGCAGCCAAGACAGGGGGCCTTATGGCTACACCTTC.

The CDR3 DNA reads as TGTGCCAGCAGCCAAGACCGACTAAATACGCAGTATTTT. The encoded protein is CASSQDRLNTQYF. The J gene is TRBJ2-3, the V gene TRBV3-1 (or the pseudogene TRBV3-2), with D possibly being TRBD2 (5 bases). Germline-derived CDR1 and CDR2 are LGHDT and YNNKEL (reference sequence). Deletions cut 0 bases from V and 7 bases from J, with 8 bases between. The CDR3 covers 13 residues.